A selection of T cell receptor beta chains follows, all from one sample in a study of cytomegalovirus exposure and HLA in healthy donors. Assay: immunoSEQ multiplex PCR; the TCRdb copy retains only in-frame clones and omits some. The data contain approximately 120,000 clones, about two thirds of them singletons. Sequencing was performed on PBMCs. These receptors came from a man aged 55 to 70 in good health and CMV-seropositive. Each CDR3 is given with its conserved first and last residue. The D gene is left open where the match is weak. Where a row states a size, it is once, few, many or the class of an expanded clone; other rows omit it.

D gene: NA
J gene: TRBJ2-2
clone size: NA
V gene: TRBV16
CDR3 protein: CASSREPIGELFF
CDR3 DNA: TGTGCCAGCAGCCGGGAGCCCATCGGGGAGCTGTTTTTT

D gene: TRBD1
J gene: TRBJ2-3
clone size: NA
V gene: TRBV6-5
CDR3 protein: CASSPGGWSTDTQYF
CDR3 DNA: TGTGCCAGCAGTCCAGGGGGCTGGAGCACAGATACGCAGTATTTT

D gene: NA
J gene: TRBJ2-2
clone size: NA
V gene: TRBV29-1
CDR3 protein: CSVRVPPGELFF
CDR3 DNA: TGCAGCGTGAGGGTACCCCCCGGGGAGCTGTTTTTT

D gene: NA
J gene: TRBJ1-1
clone size: NA
V gene: TRBV23-1
CDR3 protein: CASSRFHRTEAFF
CDR3 DNA: TGCGCCAGCAGTCGCTTTCACAGGACTGAAGCTTTCTTT

D gene: TRBD1
J gene: TRBJ1-6
clone size: few
V gene: TRBV9
CDR3 protein: CASSALTGVGSPLHF
CDR3 DNA: TGTGCCAGCAGCGCCCTGACAGGGGTGGGGTCACCCCTCCACTTT

D gene: TRBD1
J gene: TRBJ2-7
clone size: few
V gene: TRBV5-1
CDR3 protein: CASSPGRTGWGEQYF
CDR3 DNA: TGCGCCAGCAGCCCGGGGCGGACAGGGTGGGGGGAGCAGTACTTC

D gene: NA
J gene: TRBJ1-5
clone size: NA
V gene: TRBV6-1
CDR3 protein: CASTLGAGGNQPQHF
CDR3 DNA: TGTGCCAGCACCCTGGGGGCCGGAGGCAATCAGCCCCAGCATTTT

D gene: NA
J gene: TRBJ1-1
clone size: NA
V gene: TRBV27
CDR3 protein: CASSRVLDSAGMNTEAFF
CDR3 DNA: TGTGCCAGCAGCCGAGTCCTTGACAGCGCGGGGATGAACACTGAAGCTTTCTTT

D gene: NA
J gene: TRBJ2-3
clone size: NA
V gene: TRBV11-3
CDR3 protein: CASSTGTDTQYF
CDR3 DNA: TGTGCCAGCAGTACAGGGACAGATACGCAGTATTTT

D gene: TRBD1
J gene: TRBJ1-6
clone size: NA
V gene: TRBV28
CDR3 protein: CASGTGNSPLHF
CDR3 DNA: TGTGCCAGTGGGACAGGGAATTCACCCCTCCACTTT

D gene: TRBD2
J gene: TRBJ2-3
clone size: NA
V gene: TRBV4-2
CDR3 protein: CASSQGDIAGNTDTQYF
CDR3 DNA: TGTGCCAGCAGCCAAGGGGACATAGCGGGAAACACAGATACGCAGTATTTT

D gene: TRBD1
J gene: TRBJ1-4
clone size: NA
V gene: TRBV28
CDR3 protein: CASSPRPGQGREKLFF
CDR3 DNA: TGTGCCAGCAGCCCCCGCCCGGGACAGGGTCGTGAAAAACTGTTTTTT

D gene: TRBD2
J gene: TRBJ2-1
clone size: NA
V gene: TRBV10-3
CDR3 protein: CATGGRYSGDSYNEQFF
CDR3 DNA: TGTGCCACGGGGGGACGTTATAGCGGGGACTCCTACAATGAGCAGTTCTTC

D gene: TRBD1
J gene: TRBJ1-5
clone size: NA
V gene: TRBV5-5
CDR3 protein: CASSLGAMRQGIYQPQHF
CDR3 DNA: TGTGCCAGCAGCTTGGGGGCCATGAGACAGGGGATTTATCAGCCCCAGCATTTT

D gene: NA
J gene: TRBJ1-1
clone size: NA
V gene: TRBV5-6
CDR3 protein: CASSRGGLNTEAFF
CDR3 DNA: TGTGCCAGCAGCCGGGGGGGTCTGAACACTGAAGCTTTCTTT

D gene: NA
J gene: TRBJ1-1
clone size: NA
V gene: TRBV14
CDR3 protein: CASSQDSGENTEAFF
CDR3 DNA: TGTGCCAGCAGCCAAGATTCAGGGGAAAACACTGAAGCTTTCTTT

D gene: TRBD1
J gene: TRBJ2-3
clone size: NA
V gene: TRBV27
CDR3 protein: CATSRTGSNTQYF
CDR3 DNA: TGTGCCACCTCCAGGACAGGGAGTAATACGCAGTATTTT

D gene: TRBD1
J gene: TRBJ1-5
clone size: few
V gene: TRBV30
CDR3 protein: CAWSTGGANQPQHF
CDR3 DNA: TGTGCCTGGTCGACAGGGGGCGCGAATCAGCCCCAGCATTTT